These 27 T cell receptor beta chains share one sample of origin, sequenced in a study of blood T cells in healthy people across ages. Together with a sample-barcoded 5' primer, a J-beta primer mix was included in a second PCR lasting roughly 6 to 12 cycles. TCRdb reprocessed the 5' RACE reads with MiXCR, giving one entry per CDR3 protein. The sample includes some 890,000 distinct CDR3 sequences, about 27% of them seen just once. This sample was shared with a second study, whose subject was T cells of mothers and their children.

Sequencing was performed on blood. Receptors were obtained from a woman aged 40 to 50 in good health.

Concerning this clonotype itself: With a much larger clone just one base away, this may be a read error. The chain links TRBV5-1 to TRBJ1-2, with TRBD1 matching 8 bases. Germline assignment: CDR1 SGHRS and CDR2 YFSETQ. The CDR3 has 14 residues. For the CDR3, the DNA is TGCGCCTGCAGGCGACAGGGGACTAACTATGGCTACACCTTC. It yields the protein CACRRQGTNYGYTF.

This chain uses TRBV6-5 with TRBJ1-6; a possible D gene is TRBD1 (6 bases). Trimming left V 6 bases short and J 5 bases short, with 14 bases between. Per the germline V gene, CDR1 is MNHEY and CDR2 is SVGAGI. This CDR3 contains 15 residues. CDR3 nucleotide sequence: TGTGCCAGCAGGAGGGGGTGGGTTGATAATTCACCCCTCCACTTT. This gives the protein CASRRGWVDNSPLHF.

This clonotype has a count of ten or more. The rearrangement uses TRBV6-4 and TRBJ2-5, with 8 bases that match TRBD2. Trimming took 5 bases from V and 4 from J; bases not matched to a gene: 9. This CDR3 contains 15 residues. Germline assignment: CDR1 MRHNA and CDR2 SNTAGT. This CDR3 is CASSWTGGPGETQYF. Here the CDR3 DNA reads TGTGCCAGCAGTTGGACGGGGGGGCCGGGAGAGACCCAGTACTTC.

This clonotype was detected ten times or more. The gene calls are TRBV20-1 and TRBJ2-7; D remains unclear. Trimming removed 0 bases from V and 0 bases from J, with 12 bases in between. Germline V gene data show CDR1 as DFQATT and CDR2 as SNEGSKA (reference sequence). This CDR3 has 15 residues. CDR3 nucleotide sequence: TGCAGTGCTAGAGATCTTGCAGGAAGCTCCTACGAGCAGTACTTC. Its protein is CSARDLAGSSYEQYF.

The rearrangement joins TRBV7-3 to TRBJ2-1; TRBD1 or TRBD2 may be the D gene (5 bases each). The J call is doubtful: the DNA matches TRBJ2-7 better. The CDR3 covers 15 residues. Germline V gene lookup returns CDR1 SGHTA and CDR2 FQGTGA. The CDR3 is CASSSAGGNYNEQYF. The CDR3 region has the DNA TGTGCCAGCAGCTCAGCTGGGGGAAATTACAATGAGCAGTACTTC.

CDR3 protein: CAISESPPPQHNEQFF. The CDR3 nucleotides read TGTGCCATCAGTGAGTCGCCCCCACCGCAGCACAATGAGCAGTTCTTC. The chain recombines TRBV10-3 with TRBJ2-1, with unresolved D. The CDR3 is 16 amino acids. V lost 0 bases to trimming and J lost 5 bases, with 14 bases between them. Germline CDR1 ENHRY, CDR2 SYGVKD.

The rearrangement joins TRBV20-1 to TRBJ1-2; possible D gene TRBD1, 5 bases. V lost 0 bases to trimming and J lost 5 bases, with 16 bases between them. There are 15 residues in the CDR3. Per the germline V gene, CDR1 is DFQATT and CDR2 is SNEGSKA (reference sequence). CDR3 amino acids: CSARESGGALYGYTF. In DNA, the CDR3 is TGCAGTGCTAGAGAGTCAGGAGGGGCGTTGTATGGCTACACCTTC.

This rearrangement joins TRBV3-1 to TRBJ1-2, with no clear D. V was shortened by 3 bases and J by 8 bases, with 7 bases between the two germline ends. Germline CDR1 is LGHDT and CDR2 is YNNKEL (reference sequence). The CDR3 extends over 11 amino acids. The CDR3 DNA is TGTGCCAGCAGCCACCCGGGGGGCTACACCTTC. Protein: CASSHPGGYTF.

Note on this clonotype: Sequence at one end of the junction differs from germline and may be a read error. The chain joins TRBV20-1 to TRBJ2-3; D unresolved. This CDR3 region has 14 residues. Germline V CDR1 and CDR2: DFQATT, SNEGSKA (reference sequence). DNA of the CDR3: TGCTGTGCTAGTGTTGGTGGTGGGACAGATACGCAGTATTTT. Translation gives CCASVGGGTDTQYF.

The V call is TRBV7-2, the J call TRBJ2-1; D not certain. Germline V gene lookup returns CDR1 SGHTA and CDR2 FQGNSA. V lost 1 base and J lost 5, with 9 bases in between. The CDR3 sequence is 14 residues long. The CDR3 loop is CASSLGFGDNEQFF. For the CDR3, the DNA is TGTGCCAGCAGCTTAGGGTTTGGGGACAATGAGCAGTTCTTC.

This clonotype has only a few counts. V gene TRBV28 combines with J gene TRBJ1-5; 12 bases are a match to TRBD1. Trimming removed 6 bases from V and 7 bases from J; junction bases left unmatched: 4. The germline V gene has CDR1 MDHEN and CDR2 SYDVKM. CDR3 size: 14 residues. Here the CDR3 DNA reads TGTGCCAGCAGGGGGACAGGGGGCGCGCAGCCCCAGCATTTT. Protein product: CASRGTGGAQPQHF.

The V and J genes are TRBV10-3 and TRBJ2-7, with 10 bases aligning to TRBD2. The ends lost 3 bases at V and 2 bases at J; junction bases unmatched: 7. The CDR3 runs to 16 residues. Per the germline V gene, CDR1 is ENHRY and CDR2 is SYGVKD. For the CDR3, the DNA is TGTGCCATCAGTGACGGTCTAGCGGGGGCCACCTACGAGCAGTACTTC. Protein sequence: CAISDGLAGATYEQYF.

This clonotype was detected many times. For the CDR3, the DNA is TGTGCCACCAACGAGAGCCGGGACAGCAGACACTACGAGCAGTACTTC. Protein: CATNESRDSRHYEQYF. The V gene is TRBV15, the J gene TRBJ2-7; 7 bases map to TRBD1. This CDR3 region has 16 residues. The germline CDR1 and CDR2 sequences are LNHNV and YYDKDF (reference sequence). V shed 7 bases and J 3 bases; nucleotides not matched to a gene: 15.

This clonotype was seen only a few times. This sequence joins TRBV20-1 and TRBJ1-1, with D possibly being TRBD1 (6 bases). CDR1 DFQATT and CDR2 SNEGSKA come from the germline V gene (reference sequence). The CDR3 loop spans 14 amino acids. With 6 bases removed from V and 10 bases from J, the gap between germline ends came to 24 bases. CDR3 coding DNA: TGCAGTGCCAGGGGAAGTCGGGGTGGGTCGCGAGCTTTCTTT. Protein sequence: CSARGSRGGSRAFF.

The CDR3 DNA follows: TGTGCCAGCACCCCGGGACTTGGAGGTGGCACAGATACGCAGTATTTT. Its protein is CASTPGLGGGTDTQYF. The rearrangement joins TRBV12-3 or TRBV12-4 to TRBJ2-3, with a weak D call TRBD2 (6 bases). The CDR3 sequence is 16 residues long. V shed 7 bases and J shed 1 base, with 18 bases lying between them.

The chain joins TRBV12-3 or TRBV12-4 to TRBJ1-2; TRBD1 agrees at 8 bases. Germline trimming cut 7 bases from V and 3 bases from J; bases unmatched to any gene: 7. There are 14 residues in the CDR3. The CDR3 region has the DNA TGTGCCAGCACCATGTCAGGGGGCGACTATGGCTACACCTTC. It codes for CASTMSGGDYGYTF.

About this clonotype: This clone may be a read error of a much larger clone one base away. The chain uses TRBV6-2 or TRBV6-3 and TRBJ2-1, with 9 nucleotides matching TRBD1. Germline-derived CDR1 and CDR2 are MNHEY and SVGEGT. CDR3 size: 16 residues. Trimming cost V 8 bases and J 3 bases; bases outside gene matches: 11. This chain's CDR3 is CASGQGCGKFYNEQFF. The DNA of the CDR3 is TGTGCCAGCGGACAGGGGTGCGGGAAATTCTACAATGAGCAGTTCTTC.

The chain has TRBV24-1 and TRBJ2-1, with D uncertain. The V gene's germline CDR1 is KGHDR and CDR2 SFDVKD. V was shortened by 6 bases and J by 9 bases, with 11 bases between the two germline ends. The CDR3 contains 12 residues. The CDR3 DNA reads TGTGCCACCAGTAAAGAACGCGGTGAGCAGTTCTTC. It specifies CATSKERGEQFF.

The chain combines TRBV20-1 with TRBJ2-5, with 9 bases fitting TRBD2. TRBJ2-7 matches the DNA end more closely, so the J call is doubtful. Germline V gene lookup returns CDR1 DFQATT and CDR2 SNEGSKA (reference sequence). CDR3 length equals 14 residues. CDR3 protein: CSARKAGGSNEQYF. CDR3 nucleotides: TGCAGTGCTAGGAAAGCGGGAGGTTCCAACGAGCAGTACTTC.

The CDR3: CASSQSRVVETEAFF. CDR3 DNA: TGCGCCAGCAGCCAGAGCCGGGTCGTTGAGACTGAAGCTTTCTTT. This rearrangement joins TRBV4-1 to TRBJ1-1; D uncertain. The CDR3 is made up of 15 amino acids. Germline values: CDR1 MGHRA, CDR2 YSYEKL. V gave up 3 bases and J gave up 5 bases, with 16 bases separating them.

The rearrangement links TRBV6-2 or TRBV6-3 to TRBJ1-5; no clear D. In germline, CDR1 is MNHEY, CDR2 SVGEGT. The V gene lost 8 bases and the J gene lost 0 bases, with 11 bases spanning the gap. The CDR3 runs to 14 residues. The CDR3 spells CASLTGGSNQPQHF. CDR3 DNA: TGTGCCAGCCTCACCGGTGGTAGCAATCAGCCCCAGCATTTT.

This clonotype was detected once. Its ends do not fully match the called genes, so a read error is possible. The chain recombines TRBV11-2 with TRBJ1-4, with TRBD1 identical over 9 bases. CDR3 length equals 15 residues. Germline V lookup: CDR1 SGHAT, CDR2 FQNNGV. CDR3 sequence reads: CASSQDRGHNEELFF. CDR3 nucleotides: TGTGCCAGCAGCCAGGACAGGGGACATAATGAAGAACTGTTTTTT.

This rearrangement joins TRBV20-1 to TRBJ1-2; 9 nucleotides align to TRBD1. Germline CDR1 reads DFQATT; CDR2 reads SNEGSKA (reference sequence). Trimming at V came to 0 bases and at J to 8 bases, leaving 10 bases not matched to a gene. This CDR3 comprises 15 residues. This CDR3 is CSARDPGTGRLGYTF. The CDR3 DNA reads as TGCAGTGCTAGAGACCCCGGGACAGGGCGACTAGGCTACACCTTC.

This chain connects TRBV6-6 to TRBJ2-3, with 11 bases fitting TRBD2. CDR1 and CDR2 (germline): MNHNY, SVGAGI (reference sequence). The CDR3 contains 16 residues. The ends lost 8 bases at V and 0 bases at J; junction bases unmatched: 7. The CDR3 protein is CASFLAGGASTDTQYF. DNA for the CDR3: TGTGCCAGCTTTCTAGCGGGGGGCGCTAGCACAGATACGCAGTATTTT.

The J gene is TRBJ1-5, the V gene TRBV4-1; D is undetermined. CDR3 size: 18 residues. Germline loops: CDR1 MGHRA, CDR2 YSYEKL. The V and J ends lost 1 base and 3 bases respectively, with 19 bases between them. This CDR3 reads CASSQVGGWGYINQPQHF. The CDR3 bases are TGCGCCAGCAGCCAAGTGGGCGGTTGGGGTTATATCAATCAGCCCCAGCATTTT.

This clonotype was recorded a few times. The chain carries TRBV4-2 and TRBJ2-7; 7 bases match TRBD1. Looked up from germline, CDR1 is LGHNA and CDR2 is YNFKEQ. This CDR3 is built from 15 residues. V gave up 6 bases and J gave up 0 bases; unmatched junction bases: 8. The CDR3 is CASSVTRGSSYEQYF. DNA of the CDR3: TGTGCCAGCAGTGTTACCAGGGGGAGCTCCTACGAGCAGTACTTC.

Concerning this clonotype itself: At one boundary the junction diverges from the germline segment, which might be a read error. J is TRBJ1-2 and V is TRBV19, with D possibly TRBD1 on 6 matching bases. Germline loops: CDR1 LNHDA, CDR2 SQIVND (reference sequence). The CDR3 spans 15 residues. CDR3 residues: CASKTPDSLSSGYTF. CDR3 DNA: TGCGCCAGTAAAACGCCGGACAGCCTCAGTTCCGGCTACACCTTC.